A selection of T cell receptor beta chains follows, all from one sample in a study of blood T cell repertoires in COVID-19. Produced via immunoSEQ multiplex PCR; TCRdb's table is partial and in-frame only. The sample shows 150,000 or so clones, roughly 82% of them seen only once. The sample comprised peripheral blood. The receptors were gathered from a woman aged 35 to 49 with COVID-19, enrolled during active disease. Each CDR3 is given with its conserved first and last residue. Each record gives: J gene, D gene, clone size, V gene, CDR3 protein, CDR3 DNA. The D gene is left open where the match is weak. Clone size is given for some rows only: seen once, a few or many times, or a class if the clone is expanded.

TRBJ2-1	TRBD2	.	TRBV7-2	CASSFDAGAILDEQFF	TGTGCCAGCAGCTTTGACGCGGGAGCAATTTTGGATGAGCAGTTCTTC
TRBJ1-1	.	.	TRBV30	CAWRGLGAGTEAFF	TGTGCCTGGAGGGGGTTGGGGGCAGGCACTGAAGCTTTCTTT
TRBJ2-2	.	.	TRBV12-3/TRBV12-4	CASSSQVPGELFF	TGTGCCAGCAGTTCACAGGTCCCCGGGGAGCTGTTTTTT
TRBJ2-2	TRBD1	.	TRBV7-9	CASSSRQGNTGELFF	TGTGCCAGCAGCTCTAGACAGGGGAACACCGGGGAGCTGTTTTTT
TRBJ2-3	TRBD2	.	TRBV28	CASSWGLAGDTQYF	TGTGCCAGCAGTTGGGGACTAGCGGGGGATACGCAGTATTTT
TRBJ2-3	.	few	TRBV10-2	CASSSRGDTQYF	TGCGCCAGCAGTTCGCGGGGAGATACGCAGTATTTT
TRBJ2-3	TRBD2	.	TRBV10-2	CASRTIAGGADTQYF	TGCGCCAGCCGGACCATAGCGGGAGGGGCGGATACGCAGTATTTT
TRBJ2-1	TRBD2	.	TRBV27	CASSPRLAGYNEQFF	TGTGCCAGCAGTCCCCGACTAGCGGGGTACAATGAGCAGTTCTTC
TRBJ2-1	TRBD2	.	TRBV11-3	CASSLETAGGLSQQFF	TGTGCCAGCAGCTTAGAAACTGCGGGAGGGCTCTCTCAGCAGTTCTTC
TRBJ1-3	.	.	TRBV10-2	CASSDGGSGNTIYF	TGCGCCAGCAGTGATGGGGGGTCCGGAAACACCATATATTTT
TRBJ2-7	TRBD1	.	TRBV28	CASGLRGQGLYEQYF	TGTGCCAGCGGCCTGCGGGGACAGGGACTCTACGAGCAGTACTTC
TRBJ2-7	TRBD2	.	TRBV28	CASSPAGSISYEQYF	TGTGCCAGCAGTCCAGCGGGGTCGATTTCCTACGAGCAGTACTTC
TRBJ1-6	.	.	TRBV3-1/TRBV3-2	CASSQSTGPNSPLHF	TGTGCCAGCAGCCAATCCACAGGGCCCAATTCACCCCTCCACTTT